The 7 T cell receptor beta chains below were found in one sample sequenced in a study of patients and donors after allogeneic stem cell transplantation. TCRdb reprocessed the RT-PCR reads via MiXCR and lists one record per CDR3 protein. The sample carries about 160,000 distinct CDR3 sequences, more than 20% recorded once. The specimen sequenced was blood, either unsorted or a sorted T cell fraction (not recorded which). These receptors came from a human donor who was either an allogeneic HSCT recipient or a stem cell or donor lymphocyte infusion donor (not recorded which). It is not recorded whose cells these are; they may come from a transplant donor.

As DNA, the CDR3 is TGTGCCAGCAGCTTATCAGGCGGAGACGAGCAGTACTTC. Its protein product is CASSLSGGDEQYF. This chain uses TRBV7-7 with TRBJ2-7; D is undetermined. Trimming left V 2 bases short and J 5 bases short, with 10 bases between. The CDR3 has 13 amino acids. Germline V gene data show CDR1 as SSHAT and CDR2 as FNYEAQ (reference sequence).

V gene TRBV5-1 combines with J gene TRBJ1-1; D gene ambiguous. This CDR3 contains 14 residues. The V and J ends lost 1 base and 0 bases respectively, with 7 bases between them. Germline V gene lookup returns CDR1 SGHRS and CDR2 YFSETQ. CDR3 sequence (DNA): TGCGCCAGCAGCTTGATGGACTTGAACACTGAAGCTTTCTTT. Amino acids: CASSLMDLNTEAFF.

Only a few counts were recorded for this clonotype. The rearrangement uses TRBV7-8 and TRBJ2-1; 7 bases map to TRBD2. The germline gives CDR1 SGHVS, CDR2 FQNEAQ. The CDR3 totals 14 residues. The V and J ends lost 1 base and 9 bases, in that order; junction bases with no gene match: 6. The CDR3 is CASSLEGAGAEQFF. The DNA for the CDR3 is TGTGCCAGCAGCTTAGAGGGTGCGGGAGCTGAGCAGTTCTTC.

The rearrangement links TRBV11-3 to TRBJ1-1, with no clear D. Trimming took off 5 bases at V and 1 base at J, with 8 bases between the two ends. The CDR3 covers 13 residues. Looked up from germline, CDR1 is SGHNT and CDR2 is YENEEA. The CDR3 sequence: CASSTHRNTEAFF. The CDR3 coding sequence is TGTGCCAGCAGCACCCACAGGAACACTGAAGCTTTCTTT.

The chain employs TRBV19 and TRBJ1-5, with D hard to call. Germline CDR1 is LNHDA and CDR2 is SQIVND (reference sequence). CDR3 size: 13 residues. V was cut by 5 bases and J by 0 bases, with 5 bases left in between. CDR3 DNA sequence: TGTGCCAGTAGTGACACTAGCAATCAGCCCCAGCATTTT. As protein: CASSDTSNQPQHF.

The rearrangement uses TRBV20-1 and TRBJ2-3; tentatively, D is TRBD1 (6 bases). CDR3 size: 16 residues. Germline assignment: CDR1 DFQATT and CDR2 SNEGSKA (reference sequence). V gave up 2 bases and J gave up 6 bases, with 21 bases separating them. CDR3 sequence reads: CSARMTGPVFSDTQYF. Written as DNA, the CDR3 is TGCAGTGCTAGAATGACAGGACCGGTGTTTTCGGATACGCAGTATTTT.

This clonotype was found a few times. This chain joins TRBV12-3 or TRBV12-4 and TRBJ2-2, with 11 positions matching TRBD1. The CDR3 has 17 residues. V was pared by 3 bases and J by 3 bases, with 6 bases of the junction left unmatched. In DNA form, the CDR3 reads TGTGCCAGCAGTTTTAGATGGGGACAGGGGGACACCGGGGAGCTGTTTTTT. This encodes CASSFRWGQGDTGELFF.